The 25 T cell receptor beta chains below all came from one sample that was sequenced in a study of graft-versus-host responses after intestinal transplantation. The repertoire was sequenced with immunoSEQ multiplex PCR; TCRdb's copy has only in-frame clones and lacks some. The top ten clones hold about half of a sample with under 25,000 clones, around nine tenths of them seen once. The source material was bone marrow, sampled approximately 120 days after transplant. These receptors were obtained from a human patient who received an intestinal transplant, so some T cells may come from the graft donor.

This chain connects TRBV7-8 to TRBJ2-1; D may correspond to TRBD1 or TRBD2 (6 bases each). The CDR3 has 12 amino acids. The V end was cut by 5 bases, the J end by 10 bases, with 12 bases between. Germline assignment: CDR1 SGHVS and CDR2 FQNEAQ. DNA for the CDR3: TGTGCCAGCAGCCGGATAGGGGGGGAGCAGTTCTTC. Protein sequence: CASSRIGGEQFF.

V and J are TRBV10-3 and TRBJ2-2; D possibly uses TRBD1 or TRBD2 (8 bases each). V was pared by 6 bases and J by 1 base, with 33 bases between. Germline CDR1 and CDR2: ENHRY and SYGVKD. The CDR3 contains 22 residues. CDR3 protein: CAISQWIQGAIAGNLNTGELFF. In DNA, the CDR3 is TGTGCCATCAGCCAATGGATTCAGGGGGCAATAGCGGGAAATCTGAACACCGGGGAGCTGTTTTTT.

For the CDR3, the DNA is TGTGCCAGCAGCCAAGACGCGTTTCTAAGGCGGGGGCTCTTTCAAGAGACCCAGTACTTC. It yields the protein CASSQDAFLRRGLFQETQYF. The chain combines TRBV14 with TRBJ2-5; D possibly corresponds to TRBD2 (7 bases). From germline, CDR1 is SGHDN and CDR2 FVKESK. This CDR3 spans 20 amino acids. With 0 bases removed from V and 2 bases from J, the gap between germline ends came to 25 bases.

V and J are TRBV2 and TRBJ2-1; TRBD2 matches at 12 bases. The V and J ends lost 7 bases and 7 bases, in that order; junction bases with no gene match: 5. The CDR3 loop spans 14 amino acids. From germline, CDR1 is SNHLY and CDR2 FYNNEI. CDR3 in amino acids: CASKTSGSQNEQFF. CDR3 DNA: TGTGCCAGCAAGACTAGCGGGAGTCAGAATGAGCAGTTCTTC. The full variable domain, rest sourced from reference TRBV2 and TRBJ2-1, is EPEVTQTPSHQVTQMGQEVILRCVPISNHLYFYWYRQILGQKVEFLVSFYNNEISEKSEIFDDQFSVERPDGSNFTLKIRSTKLEDSAMYFCASKTSGSQNEQFFGPGTRLTVL.

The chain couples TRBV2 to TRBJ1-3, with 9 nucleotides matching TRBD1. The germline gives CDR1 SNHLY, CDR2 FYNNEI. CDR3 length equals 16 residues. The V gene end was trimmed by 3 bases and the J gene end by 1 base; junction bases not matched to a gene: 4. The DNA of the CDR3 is TGTGCCAGCAGTGAGAGGACAGGGGATTCTGGAAACACCATATATTTT. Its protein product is CASSERTGDSGNTIYF.

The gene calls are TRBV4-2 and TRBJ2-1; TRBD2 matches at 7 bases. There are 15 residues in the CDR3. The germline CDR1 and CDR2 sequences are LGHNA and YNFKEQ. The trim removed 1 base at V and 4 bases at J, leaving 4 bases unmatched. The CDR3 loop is CASSQAGGLYNEQFF. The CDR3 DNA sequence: TGTGCCAGCAGCCAAGCGGGAGGTTTGTACAATGAGCAGTTCTTC.

The CDR3 spells CASSYRDLNTEAFF. The CDR3 DNA follows: TGTGCCAGCAGTTACAGGGACCTTAACACTGAAGCTTTCTTT. The genes are TRBV6-5 and TRBJ1-1; tentative D call: TRBD1 (5 bases). There are 14 residues in the CDR3. Trimming took off 2 bases at V and 2 bases at J, with 9 bases between the two ends. CDR1 and CDR2 (germline): MNHEY, SVGAGI.

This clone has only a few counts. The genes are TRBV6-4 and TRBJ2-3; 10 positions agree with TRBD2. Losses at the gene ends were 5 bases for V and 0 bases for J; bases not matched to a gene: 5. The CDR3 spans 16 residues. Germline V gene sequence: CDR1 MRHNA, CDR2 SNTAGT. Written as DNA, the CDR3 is TGTGCCAGCAGTCAATCTAGCGGGGGCAGCACAGATACGCAGTATTTT. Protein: CASSQSSGGSTDTQYF.

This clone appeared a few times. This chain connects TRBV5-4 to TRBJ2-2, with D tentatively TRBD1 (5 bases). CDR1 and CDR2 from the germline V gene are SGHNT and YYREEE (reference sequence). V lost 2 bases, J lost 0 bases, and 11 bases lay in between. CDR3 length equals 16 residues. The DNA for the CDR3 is TGTGCCAGCAGCTTAAATCAGGGCGCGAACACCGGGGAGCTGTTTTTT. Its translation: CASSLNQGANTGELFF.

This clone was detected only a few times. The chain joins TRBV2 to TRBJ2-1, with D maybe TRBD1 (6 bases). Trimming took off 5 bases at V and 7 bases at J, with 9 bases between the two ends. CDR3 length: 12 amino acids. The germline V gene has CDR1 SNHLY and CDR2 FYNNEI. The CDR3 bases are TGTGCCAGCAGTCACAGGGAGAATGAGCAGTTCTTC. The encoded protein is CASSHRENEQFF.

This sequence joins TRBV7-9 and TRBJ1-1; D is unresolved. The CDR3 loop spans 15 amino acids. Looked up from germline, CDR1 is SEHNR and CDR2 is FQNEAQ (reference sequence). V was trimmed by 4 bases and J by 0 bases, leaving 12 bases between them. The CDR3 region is CASSYAGNMNTEAFF. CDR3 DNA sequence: TGTGCCAGCAGCTACGCTGGGAACATGAACACTGAAGCTTTCTTT.

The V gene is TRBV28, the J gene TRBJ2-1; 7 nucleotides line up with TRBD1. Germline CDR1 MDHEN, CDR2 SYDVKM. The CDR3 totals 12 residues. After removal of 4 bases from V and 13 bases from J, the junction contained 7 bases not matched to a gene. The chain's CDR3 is CASSSSRTGQFF. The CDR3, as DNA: TGTGCCAGCAGTTCGTCACGGACAGGACAGTTCTTC.

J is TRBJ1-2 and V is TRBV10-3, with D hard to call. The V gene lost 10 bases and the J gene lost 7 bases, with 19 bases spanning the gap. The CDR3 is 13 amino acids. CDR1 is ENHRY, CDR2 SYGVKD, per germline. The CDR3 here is CATRIAGPLGYTF. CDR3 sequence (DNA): TGTGCCACTAGGATAGCTGGGCCTCTTGGCTACACCTTC.

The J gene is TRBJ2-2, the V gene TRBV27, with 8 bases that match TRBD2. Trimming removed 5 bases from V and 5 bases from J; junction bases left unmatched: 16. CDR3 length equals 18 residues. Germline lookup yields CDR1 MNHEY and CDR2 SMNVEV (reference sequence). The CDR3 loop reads CASSIPTESGRFTGELFF. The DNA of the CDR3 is TGTGCCAGCAGTATACCAACCGAAAGCGGGAGATTTACCGGGGAGCTGTTTTTT.

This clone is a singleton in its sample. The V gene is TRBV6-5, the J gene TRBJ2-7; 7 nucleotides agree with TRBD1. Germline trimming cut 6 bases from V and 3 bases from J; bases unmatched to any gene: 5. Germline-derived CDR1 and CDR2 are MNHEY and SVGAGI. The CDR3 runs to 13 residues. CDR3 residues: CASRSGTDYEQYF. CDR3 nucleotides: TGTGCCAGCAGGTCCGGGACAGACTACGAGCAGTACTTC.

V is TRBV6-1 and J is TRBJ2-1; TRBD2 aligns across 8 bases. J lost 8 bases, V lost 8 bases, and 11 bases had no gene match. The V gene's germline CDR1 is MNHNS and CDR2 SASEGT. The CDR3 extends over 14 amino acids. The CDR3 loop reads CASGTSGGIDEQFF. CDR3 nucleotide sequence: TGTGCCAGCGGGACCAGCGGGGGTATCGATGAGCAGTTCTTC.

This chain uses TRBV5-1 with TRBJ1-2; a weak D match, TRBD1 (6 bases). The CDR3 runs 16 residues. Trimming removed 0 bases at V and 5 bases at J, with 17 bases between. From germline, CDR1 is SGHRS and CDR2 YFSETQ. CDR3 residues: CASSLEIRQAEYGYTF. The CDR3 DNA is TGCGCCAGCAGCTTGGAGATTAGACAGGCCGAGTATGGCTACACCTTC.

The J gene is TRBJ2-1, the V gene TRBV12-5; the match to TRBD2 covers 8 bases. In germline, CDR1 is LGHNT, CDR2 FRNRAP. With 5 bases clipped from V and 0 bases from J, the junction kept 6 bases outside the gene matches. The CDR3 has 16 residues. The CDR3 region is CASGTSGWSSYNEQFF. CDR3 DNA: TGTGCTAGTGGTACTAGCGGATGGAGCTCCTACAATGAGCAGTTCTTC.

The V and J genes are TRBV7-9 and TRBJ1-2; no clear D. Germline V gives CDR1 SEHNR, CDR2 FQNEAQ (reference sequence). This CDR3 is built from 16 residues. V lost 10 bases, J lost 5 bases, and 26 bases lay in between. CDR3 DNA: TGTGCCACCCCGTTCGGAGAGACATGGAGAGTTTATGGCTACACCTTC. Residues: CATPFGETWRVYGYTF.

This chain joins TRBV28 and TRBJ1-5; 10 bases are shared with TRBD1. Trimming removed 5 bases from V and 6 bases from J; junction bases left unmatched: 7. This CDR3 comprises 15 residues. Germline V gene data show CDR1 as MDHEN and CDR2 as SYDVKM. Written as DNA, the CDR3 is TGTGCCAGCAGTAGGACAGGGGGGTTGGGTCAGCCCCAGCATTTT. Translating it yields CASSRTGGLGQPQHF.

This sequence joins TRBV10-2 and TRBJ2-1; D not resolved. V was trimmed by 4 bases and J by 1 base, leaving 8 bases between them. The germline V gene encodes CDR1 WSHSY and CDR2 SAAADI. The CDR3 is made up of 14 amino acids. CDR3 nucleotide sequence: TGCGCCAGCAGTGGGACGGTTTCCTACAATGAGCAGTTCTTC. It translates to CASSGTVSYNEQFF.

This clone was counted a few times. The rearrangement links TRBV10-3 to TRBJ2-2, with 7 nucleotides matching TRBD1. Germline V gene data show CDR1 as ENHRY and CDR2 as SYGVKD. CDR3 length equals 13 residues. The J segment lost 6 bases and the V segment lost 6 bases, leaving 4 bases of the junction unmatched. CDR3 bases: TGTGCCATCAGAGGGGGCTGGGCCGGGGAGCTGTTTTTT. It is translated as CAIRGGWAGELFF.

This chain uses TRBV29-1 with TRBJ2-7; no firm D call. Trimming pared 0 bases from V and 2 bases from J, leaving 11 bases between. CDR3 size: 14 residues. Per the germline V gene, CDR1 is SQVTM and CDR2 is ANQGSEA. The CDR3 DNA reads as TGCAGCGTTGAAGATGACGTTTACCCCTACGAGCAGTACTTC. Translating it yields CSVEDDVYPYEQYF.

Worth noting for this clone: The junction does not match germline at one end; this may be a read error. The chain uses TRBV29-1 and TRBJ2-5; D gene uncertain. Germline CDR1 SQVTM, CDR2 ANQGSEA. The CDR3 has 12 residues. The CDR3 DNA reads TGCAGCGTAGAAGGATGGGTGGGGACCCAGTACTTC. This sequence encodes CSVEGWVGTQYF.

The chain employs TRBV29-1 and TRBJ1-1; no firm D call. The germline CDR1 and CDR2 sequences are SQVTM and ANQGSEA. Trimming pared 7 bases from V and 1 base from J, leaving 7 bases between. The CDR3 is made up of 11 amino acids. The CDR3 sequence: CSAAGNTEAFF. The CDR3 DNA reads TGCAGCGCCGCGGGGAACACTGAAGCTTTCTTT.